These 8 T cell receptor beta chains were sequenced from one sample in a study of graft-versus-host responses after intestinal transplantation. Assay used: immunoSEQ multiplex PCR; TCRdb lists only in-frame clones, some missing. The table lists tens of thousands of clones, around 96% of them singletons. Their antigen targets remain unknown. Specimen: unstimulated CD8+ T cells sorted from spleen or lymph node cells, collected before intestinal transplant. These receptors all come from a human donor who received an intestinal transplant.

V usage is TRBV14 and J usage is TRBJ1-3; 7 bases are shared with TRBD1. Germline V gives CDR1 SGHDN, CDR2 FVKESK. There are 18 residues in the CDR3. V lost 0 bases, J lost 1 base, and 9 bases stayed unmatched. This chain's CDR3 is CASSQDALTGRSGNTIYF. The CDR3 bases are TGTGCCAGCAGCCAAGATGCCTTGACAGGGAGGTCTGGAAACACCATATATTTT.

The chain has TRBV29-1 and TRBJ1-4; possibly TRBD1 for D (6 bases). The germline CDR1 and CDR2 sequences are SQVTM and ANQGSEA. This CDR3 is 13 amino acids long. V was trimmed by 0 bases and J by 7 bases, leaving 9 bases between them. This CDR3 is CSVEDGGGEKLFF. CDR3 nucleotides: TGCAGCGTTGAAGACGGGGGCGGTGAAAAACTGTTTTTT.

As DNA, the CDR3 is TGTGCCAGCAGCTATCCGGAGGAGACAGGGGGCTACGAGCAGTACTTC. Amino acid sequence: CASSYPEETGGYEQYF. V gene TRBV7-2 combines with J gene TRBJ2-7; 9 nucleotides line up with TRBD1. Trimming cost V 4 bases and J 3 bases; bases outside gene matches: 10. The CDR3 spans 16 residues. The germline V gene encodes CDR1 SGHTA and CDR2 FQGNSA.

The chain couples TRBV27 to TRBJ1-5, with D uncertain. This CDR3 contains 15 residues. Deletions cut 6 bases from V and 4 bases from J, with 16 bases between. Germline CDR1 and CDR2: MNHEY and SMNVEV (reference sequence). The CDR3 DNA is TGTGCCAGCAGCGTTGACGGGTTAGTGAATCAGCCCCAGCATTTT. As protein: CASSVDGLVNQPQHF.

The J gene is TRBJ2-1, the V gene TRBV7-8; 14 nucleotides match TRBD2. In germline, CDR1 is SGHVS, CDR2 FQNEAQ. J gave up 8 bases and V 5 bases, and 11 bases lay outside the gene matches. The CDR3 length is 17 residues. CDR3 DNA: TGTGCCAGCAGCACCTGGGCGGGGACTAGCGGGAGCGATGAGCAGTTCTTC. It is translated as CASSTWAGTSGSDEQFF.

The chain couples TRBV4-1 to TRBJ2-3, with D tentatively TRBD2 (5 bases). Looked up from germline, CDR1 is MGHRA and CDR2 is YSYEKL. CDR3 size: 16 residues. V was pared by 0 bases and J by 0 bases, with 10 bases between. Here the CDR3 reads CASSQEGGASTDTQYF. The CDR3 region has the DNA TGCGCCAGCAGCCAAGAAGGAGGAGCTAGCACAGATACGCAGTATTTT.

Turning to this clone: Germline and junction disagree at one end, which may indicate a read error. This chain links TRBV11-2 with TRBJ2-1; D possibly corresponds to TRBD2 (5 bases). This CDR3 region has 13 residues. Looked up from germline, CDR1 is SGHAT and CDR2 is FQNNGV. The CDR3 DNA is TGTGCCGGCAGAGGGTCAAACTACAATGAGCAGTTCTTC. This translates into CAGRGSNYNEQFF. Drawing the rest from reference TRBV11-2 and TRBJ2-1, the complete variable domain is EAGVAQSPRYKIIEKRQSVAFWCNPISGHATLYWYQQILGQGPKLLIQFQNNGVVDDSQLPKDRFSAERLKGVDSTLKIQPAKLEDSAVYLCAGRGSNYNEQFFGPGTRLTVL.

The chain combines TRBV30 with TRBJ2-5; either TRBD1 or TRBD2 may supply D (5 bases each). Deletions cut 2 bases from V and 5 bases from J, with 15 bases between. The CDR3 has 14 residues. Germline V gives CDR1 GTSNPN, CDR2 SVGIG (reference sequence). CDR3 nucleotides: TGTGCCTGGAGTTTAGGGCCCGAGGGGGAGACCCAGTACTTC. Its translation is CAWSLGPEGETQYF.